This entry is about one TCR beta chain. This clonotype was recorded a few times. Which antigen it targets is not known. No quality values exist for individual bases; no much larger clone is one base distant. Its CDR3 holds 17 amino acids, cysteine through phenylalanine. The retained sequence is limited to the CDR3, 51 bases, with the frame set at the first base. V loses 6 bases, J loses 0 bases, and the germline ends lie 18 bases apart. The germline V gene yields MGHRA for CDR1 and YSYEKL for CDR2. The data stem from a study of T-cell memory formation after mild COVID-19 (dated by TCRdb to the early 2020s). About the full investigation: TCR sequence clusters from the two donors were found to be largely donor specific. The cohort was made up of two young adult volunteers, one female and one male, who were previously healthy. T-cell clones expanding and contracting after mild COVID-19 in a couple of donors were tracked by longitudinal TCRalpha and TCRbeta repertoire sequencing.

General study outcomes and caveats: Contracting CD4+ clones turned up mainly in the CM and EM memory subsets, whereas EMRA was where CD8+ clones were enriched. The second-wave clones that peaked on day 37 were not confirmed to be SARS-CoV-2 specific. The study covered only a couple of mild cases, and larger cohorts including severe cases with pre-infection samples were considered necessary. Clones contracting from day 15 to 85 had balanced CD4/CD8 phenotypes, while a second wave expanding from day 15 to 37 was biased towards CD4+. Some responding clones were detected in pre-infection memory, suggesting pre-existing cross-reactive memory T cells joined the SARS-CoV-2 response.

PBMCs were isolated by Ficoll-Paque density gradient centrifugation. Sequencing used an Illumina NovaSeq 6000. TCRalpha and TCRbeta cDNA libraries were constructed by 5'RACE with constant-segment primers, with sample barcodes and unique molecular identifiers being introduced. Trizol reagent was used to extract RNA from every sample. Library amplification was performed in two PCR steps, and a second sample barcode and Illumina TruSeq adapters were introduced in the second step. Sequencing of libraries was performed on an Illumina NovaSeq with 2 x 150 bp paired-end reads. Per the source publication's procedure: Reads were demultiplexed and collapsed into UMI-guided consensus sequences with migec v1.2.7. With mixcr v2.1.11, UMI consensuses were aligned to TRA and TRB V and J templates and assembled into clonotypes. Expanded or contracted clonotypes were those called significant by both edgeR and NoisET, with noise models trained on biological replicates. For edgeR calls, the cutoffs were a false discovery rate-adjusted p below 0.01 and a log2 fold-change threshold of 1. As an exploratory analysis of dynamics, PCA with hierarchical clustering was applied to max-normalized trajectories of the 1000 most abundant clonotypes. The CD4 or CD8 phenotype of responding clones was assigned using the separately sequenced CD4+ and CD8+ repertoires. TCRdb handled the public reads itself, with Q25 trimming in fastp and clone calling in MiXCR, and kept productive beta chains. Each record represents a unique CDR3 protein, reported with the most common genes and DNA among its rows. The authors' filters were not applied to this entry. Across this sample there are a few hundred thousand distinct CDR3 sequences, with 20% to 25% seen only once. The ten largest clones capture approximately 13% of the sample.

The TCR originated in an adult woman who had mild COVID-19 (a few samples of this study predate the infection). The sample titles of this study are shuffled in the database, so cell type and time point are left out; the donor was told from shared clones. The chain employs TRBV4-1 and TRBJ2-1; no D gene can be assigned with confidence. Material for sequencing was PBMCs or a T cell subset sorted from them (not recorded which). The DNA sequence reads TGCGCCAGCAGACCCGGTAGGGCTCGGAGCTCCTACAATGAGCAGTTCTTC. Its translation is CASRPGRARSSYNEQFF.